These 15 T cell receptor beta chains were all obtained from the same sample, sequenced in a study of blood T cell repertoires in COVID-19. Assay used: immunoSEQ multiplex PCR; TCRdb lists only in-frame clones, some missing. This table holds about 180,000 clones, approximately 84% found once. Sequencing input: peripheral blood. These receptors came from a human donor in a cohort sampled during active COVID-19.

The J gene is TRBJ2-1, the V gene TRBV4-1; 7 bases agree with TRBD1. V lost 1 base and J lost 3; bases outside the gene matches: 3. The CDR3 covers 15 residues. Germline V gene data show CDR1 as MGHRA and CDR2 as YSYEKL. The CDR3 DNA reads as TGCGCCAGCAGCCAAGTAGGGGGCAGCTACAATGAGCAGTTCTTC. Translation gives CASSQVGGSYNEQFF.

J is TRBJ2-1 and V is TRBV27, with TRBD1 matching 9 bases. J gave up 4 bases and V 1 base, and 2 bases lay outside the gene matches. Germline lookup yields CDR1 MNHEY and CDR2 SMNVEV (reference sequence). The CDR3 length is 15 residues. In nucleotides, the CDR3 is TGTGCCAGCAGTTTATGGGACAGGGTTTACAATGAGCAGTTCTTC. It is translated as CASSLWDRVYNEQFF.

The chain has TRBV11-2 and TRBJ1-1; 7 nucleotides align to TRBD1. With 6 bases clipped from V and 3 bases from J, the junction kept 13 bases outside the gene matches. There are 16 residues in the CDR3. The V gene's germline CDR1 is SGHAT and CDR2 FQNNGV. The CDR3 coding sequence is TGTGCCAGCAGACGCGGGATGACAGGGTTGGACACTGAAGCTTTCTTT. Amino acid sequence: CASRRGMTGLDTEAFF. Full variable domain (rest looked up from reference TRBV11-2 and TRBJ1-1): EAGVAQSPRYKIIEKRQSVAFWCNPISGHATLYWYQQILGQGPKLLIQFQNNGVVDDSQLPKDRFSAERLKGVDSTLKIQPAKLEDSAVYLCASRRGMTGLDTEAFFGQGTRLTVV.

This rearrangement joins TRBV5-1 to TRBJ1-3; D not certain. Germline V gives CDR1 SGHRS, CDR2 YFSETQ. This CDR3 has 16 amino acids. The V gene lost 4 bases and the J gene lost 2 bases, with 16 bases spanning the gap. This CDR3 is CASSPATPNAGNTIYF. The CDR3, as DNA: TGCGCCAGCAGCCCCGCAACACCCAACGCTGGAAACACCATATATTTT.

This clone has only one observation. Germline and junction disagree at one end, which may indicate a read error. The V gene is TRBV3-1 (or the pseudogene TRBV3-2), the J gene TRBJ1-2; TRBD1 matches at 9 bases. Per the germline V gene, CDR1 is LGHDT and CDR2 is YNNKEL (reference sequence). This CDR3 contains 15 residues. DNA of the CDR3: TGTGCCAGCACCCAAGGACAGGGGCCGAACTATGGCTACACCTTC. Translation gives CASTQGQGPNYGYTF.

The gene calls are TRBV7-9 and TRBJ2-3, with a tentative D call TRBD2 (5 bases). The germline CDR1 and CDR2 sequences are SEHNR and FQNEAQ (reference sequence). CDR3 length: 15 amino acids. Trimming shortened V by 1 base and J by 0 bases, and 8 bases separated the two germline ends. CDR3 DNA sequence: TGTGCCAGCAGCTTAGTTGGAGGCAGCACAGATACGCAGTATTTT. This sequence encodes CASSLVGGSTDTQYF.

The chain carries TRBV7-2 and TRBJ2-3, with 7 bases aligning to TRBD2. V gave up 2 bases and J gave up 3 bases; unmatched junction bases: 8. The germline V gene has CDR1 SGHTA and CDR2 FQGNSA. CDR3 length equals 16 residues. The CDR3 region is CASSLNGGSNTDTQYF. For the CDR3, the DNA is TGTGCCAGCAGCTTAAACGGGGGGAGTAATACAGATACGCAGTATTTT.

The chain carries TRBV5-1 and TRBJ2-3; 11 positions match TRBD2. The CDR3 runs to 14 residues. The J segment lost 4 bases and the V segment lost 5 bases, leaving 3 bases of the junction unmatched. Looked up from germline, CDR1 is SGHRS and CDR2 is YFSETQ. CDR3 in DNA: TGCGCCAGCAGTCCGGGACTAGCGGCAGATACGCAGTATTTT. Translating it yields CASSPGLAADTQYF.

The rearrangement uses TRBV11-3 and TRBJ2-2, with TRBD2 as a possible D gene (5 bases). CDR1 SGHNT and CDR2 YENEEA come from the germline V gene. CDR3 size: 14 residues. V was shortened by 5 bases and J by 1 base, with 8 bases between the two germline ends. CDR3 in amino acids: CASSLRGNTGELFF. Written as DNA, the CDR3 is TGTGCCAGCAGCCTCCGGGGGAACACCGGGGAGCTGTTTTTT.

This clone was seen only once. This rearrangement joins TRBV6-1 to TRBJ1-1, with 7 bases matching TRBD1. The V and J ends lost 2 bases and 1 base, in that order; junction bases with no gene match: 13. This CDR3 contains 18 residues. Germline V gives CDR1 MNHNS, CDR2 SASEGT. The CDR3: CASSERNRGVRRNTEAFF. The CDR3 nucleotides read TGTGCCAGCAGTGAACGTAACAGGGGAGTACGCCGGAACACTGAAGCTTTCTTT.

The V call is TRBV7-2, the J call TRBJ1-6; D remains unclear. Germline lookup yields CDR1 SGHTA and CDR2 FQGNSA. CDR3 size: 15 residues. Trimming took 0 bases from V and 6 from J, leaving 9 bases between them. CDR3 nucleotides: TGTGCCAGCAGCTTAGCGACGGGTCTTAATTCACCCCTCCACTTT. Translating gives CASSLATGLNSPLHF.

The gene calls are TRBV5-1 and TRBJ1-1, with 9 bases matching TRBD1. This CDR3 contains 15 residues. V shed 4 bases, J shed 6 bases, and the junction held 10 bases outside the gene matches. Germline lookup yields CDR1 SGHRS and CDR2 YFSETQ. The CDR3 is CASSPGTGMFAEAFF. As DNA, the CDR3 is TGCGCCAGCAGCCCGGGGACAGGGATGTTTGCTGAAGCTTTCTTT.

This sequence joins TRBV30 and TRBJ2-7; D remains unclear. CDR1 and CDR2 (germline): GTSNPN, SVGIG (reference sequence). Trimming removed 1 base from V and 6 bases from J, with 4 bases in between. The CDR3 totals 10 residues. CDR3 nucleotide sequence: TGTGCCTGGAGTGCTACCGAGCAGTACTTC. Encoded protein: CAWSATEQYF.

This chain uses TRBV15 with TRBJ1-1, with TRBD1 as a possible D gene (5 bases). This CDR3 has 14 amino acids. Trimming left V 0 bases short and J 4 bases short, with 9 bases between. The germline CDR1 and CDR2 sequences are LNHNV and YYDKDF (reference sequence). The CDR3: CATSRDRGSTEAFF. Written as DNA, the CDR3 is TGTGCCACCAGCAGAGATCGGGGGAGCACTGAAGCTTTCTTT. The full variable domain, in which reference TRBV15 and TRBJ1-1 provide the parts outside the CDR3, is DAMVIQNPRYQVTQFGKPVTLSCSQTLNHNVMYWYQQKSSQAPKLLFHYYDKDFNNEADTPDNFQSRRPNTSFCFLDIRSPGLGDTAMYLCATSRDRGSTEAFFGQGTRLTVV.

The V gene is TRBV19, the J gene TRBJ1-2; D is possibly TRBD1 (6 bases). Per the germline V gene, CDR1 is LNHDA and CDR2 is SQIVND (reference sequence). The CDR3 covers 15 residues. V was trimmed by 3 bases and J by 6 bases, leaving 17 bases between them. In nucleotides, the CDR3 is TGTGCCAGTAGTATCCAAGCCGGCAGGGGTCATGGCTACACCTTC. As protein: CASSIQAGRGHGYTF.